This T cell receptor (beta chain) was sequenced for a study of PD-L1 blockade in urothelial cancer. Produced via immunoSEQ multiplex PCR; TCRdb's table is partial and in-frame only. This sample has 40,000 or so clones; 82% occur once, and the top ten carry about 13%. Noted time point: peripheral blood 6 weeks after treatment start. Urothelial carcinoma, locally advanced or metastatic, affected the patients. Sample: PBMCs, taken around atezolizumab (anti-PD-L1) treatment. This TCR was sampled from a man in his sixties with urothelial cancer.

CDR3 residues: CASGLSGYYEQYF. CDR3 in DNA: TGTGCCAGCGGTCTTTCCGGGTATTACGAGCAGTACTTC. This chain joins TRBV7-8 and TRBJ2-7; D is unresolved. The V and J ends lost 8 bases and 4 bases respectively, with 15 bases between them. CDR3 length: 13 residues. Germline CDR1 is SGHVS and CDR2 is FQNEAQ.